Listed here are 31 T cell receptor beta chains from one sample, sequenced in a study of T cell clones after liver transplantation. Repertoires were generated with immunoSEQ multiplex PCR, while TCRdb's copy carries only in-frame clones and drops some. The sample lists tens of thousands of clones; less than 85% were seen once. The specimen comprised CD4+ T cells from blood, sampled at the 22-month timepoint. Source of these receptors: a human patient who received a liver transplant. The T cells may come from the graft donor.

The genes are TRBV28 and TRBJ1-4; TRBD1 is a possible D gene (5 bases). Germline assignment: CDR1 MDHEN and CDR2 SYDVKM. V was shortened by 5 bases and J by 7 bases, with 17 bases between the two germline ends. The CDR3 consists of 15 residues. Here the CDR3 reads CASSGGGGDSEKLFF. The CDR3 DNA reads as TGTGCCAGCAGTGGCGGCGGGGGGGACTCTGAAAAACTGTTTTTT.

This chain joins TRBV5-4 and TRBJ2-1; 12 bases line up with TRBD2. The germline V gene has CDR1 SGHNT and CDR2 YYREEE (reference sequence). The CDR3 spans 16 residues. V lost 4 bases to trimming and J lost 7 bases; unmatched junction nucleotides: 9. CDR3 sequence (DNA): TGTGCCAGCAGCCGCGGACTAGCGGGGTCTGGGAATGAGCAGTTCTTC. Encoded protein: CASSRGLAGSGNEQFF.

This chain links TRBV5-5 with TRBJ1-2; no reliable D call. The CDR3 is 13 amino acids. Germline V gene data show CDR1 as SGHKS and CDR2 as YYEKEE (reference sequence). V was shortened by 4 bases and J by 5 bases, with 12 bases between the two germline ends. CDR3: CASSNGSLYGYTF. The CDR3 DNA follows: TGTGCCAGCAGCAATGGAAGTTTGTATGGCTACACCTTC.

The J gene is TRBJ2-4, the V gene TRBV7-2, with a possible D match to TRBD2 (5 bases). The CDR3 extends over 11 amino acids. Germline loops: CDR1 SGHTA, CDR2 FQGNSA. V lost 5 bases and J lost 9, with 8 bases in between. DNA of the CDR3: TGTGCCAGCAGCCGGGATCCCATTCAGTACTTC. This translates into CASSRDPIQYF.

The chain joins TRBV7-2 to TRBJ1-6; weak D call: TRBD1 (5 bases). The V gene lost 1 base and the J gene lost 0 bases, with 7 bases spanning the gap. The CDR3 extends over 16 amino acids. Germline CDR1 SGHTA, CDR2 FQGNSA. The CDR3 DNA sequence: TGTGCCAGCAGCTTAGGACAGAGCTCCTATAATTCACCCCTCCACTTT. This sequence encodes CASSLGQSSYNSPLHF.

This chain uses TRBV5-4 with TRBJ2-5; maybe TRBD2 (5 bases). The CDR3 consists of 16 residues. Germline V gene lookup returns CDR1 SGHNT and CDR2 YYREEE (reference sequence). Between the trimmed V and J ends, which lost 1 base and 5 bases, there was a span of 18 bases. The CDR3 nucleotides are TGTGCCAGCAGCTTGAAGAGAGGGCACTCCGGGGAGACCCAGTACTTC. Encoded protein: CASSLKRGHSGETQYF. The full variable domain, in which reference TRBV5-4 and TRBJ2-5 provide the parts outside the CDR3, is ETGVTQSPTHLIKTRGQQVTLRCSSQSGHNTVSWYQQALGQGPQFIFQYYREEENGRGNFPPRFSGLQFPNYSSELNVNALELDDSALYLCASSLKRGHSGETQYFGPGTRLLVL.

The gene calls are TRBV9 and TRBJ1-4; TRBD1 matches at 12 bases. Per germline, CDR1 SGDLS and CDR2 YYNGEE. The CDR3 loop spans 19 amino acids. Trimming cost V 3 bases and J 5 bases; bases outside gene matches: 14. DNA for the CDR3: TGTGCCAGCAGCGCGGATGGGACAGGGGGCGGGTGGAAAAATGAAAAACTGTTTTTT. The encoded protein is CASSADGTGGGWKNEKLFF.

CDR3: CASSSRANGSPLHF. DNA for the CDR3: TGTGCCAGTAGTTCCCGGGCCAACGGATCACCCCTCCACTTT. The J gene is TRBJ1-6, the V gene TRBV19; no clear D gene. From germline, CDR1 is LNHDA and CDR2 SQIVND (reference sequence). V lost 5 bases to trimming and J lost 10 bases, with 15 bases between them. CDR3 length equals 14 residues.

The V call is TRBV28, the J call TRBJ2-3; D may be TRBD1 (6 bases). Deletions cut 4 bases from V and 0 bases from J, with 11 bases between. Germline V gives CDR1 MDHEN, CDR2 SYDVKM. The CDR3 is made up of 15 amino acids. In DNA, the CDR3 is TGTGCCAGCAGTTCAGGACAGACTAGCACAGATACGCAGTATTTT. It codes for CASSSGQTSTDTQYF. The whole variable domain, filled in from reference TRBV28 and TRBJ2-3, reads DVKVTQSSRYLVKRTGEKVFLECVQDMDHENMFWYRQDPGLGLRLIYFSYDVKMKEKGDIPEGYSVSREKKERFSLILESASTNQTSMYLCASSSGQTSTDTQYFGPGTRLTVL.

This chain links TRBV9 with TRBJ2-3; D is ambiguous. The CDR3 is 16 amino acids. V gave up 4 bases and J gave up 8 bases, with 23 bases separating them. Germline lookup yields CDR1 SGDLS and CDR2 YYNGEE. The CDR3 DNA reads TGTGCCAGCAGCCAAACCGACTCCCCCTTCGGCGGTACGCAGTATTTT. The encoded protein is CASSQTDSPFGGTQYF.

The gene calls are TRBV5-1 and TRBJ2-7; 8 positions agree with TRBD1. Germline V gene data show CDR1 as SGHRS and CDR2 as YFSETQ. Germline trimming cut 0 bases from V and 7 bases from J; bases unmatched to any gene: 9. The CDR3 spans 15 residues. CDR3 loop: CASSLDGRTGWEQYF. CDR3 bases: TGCGCCAGCAGCTTGGATGGGAGGACAGGGTGGGAGCAGTACTTC.

Remarks on this clone: Different DNA sequences within this sample yield the same CDR3. The chain combines TRBV6-5 with TRBJ1-5; D might be TRBD1 (6 bases). Germline loops: CDR1 MNHEY, CDR2 SVGAGI. The CDR3 length is 12 residues. V lost 4 bases and J lost 7, with 8 bases in between. CDR3 residues: CASSSGDQPQHF. The DNA of the CDR3 is TGTGCCAGCAGTTCAGGGGACCAGCCCCAGCATTTT.

The CDR3 loop reads CASSTRPGLAGGMHEQFF. In DNA form, the CDR3 reads TGTGCCAGCAGCACACGACCGGGACTAGCGGGAGGGATGCATGAGCAGTTCTTC. J is TRBJ2-1 and V is TRBV7-2; 16 bases align to TRBD2. The germline V gene encodes CDR1 SGHTA and CDR2 FQGNSA. The V segment lost 5 bases and the J segment 8 bases; nucleotides outside the gene matches: 12. This CDR3 contains 18 residues.

The genes are TRBV7-2 and TRBJ2-7; D is uncertain. V shed 1 base and J shed 0 bases, with 10 bases lying between them. Germline loops: CDR1 SGHTA, CDR2 FQGNSA. CDR3 size: 15 residues. CDR3 nucleotide sequence: TGTGCCAGCAGCTTAGAACTCTCGTACTCCTACGAGCAGTACTTC. Encoded protein: CASSLELSYSYEQYF.

The V and J genes are TRBV5-1 and TRBJ2-7; D may be TRBD1 (5 bases). From germline, CDR1 is SGHRS and CDR2 YFSETQ. V was pared by 1 base and J by 1 base, with 9 bases between. This CDR3 has 14 residues. CDR3: CASSLTGDSYEQYF. The CDR3 DNA reads TGCGCCAGCAGCTTGACAGGAGATTCCTACGAGCAGTACTTC. Combining the CDR3 with reference TRBV5-1 and TRBJ2-7 gives the whole variable domain KAGVTQTPRYLIKTRGQQVTLSCSPISGHRSVSWYQQTPGQGLQFLFEYFSETQRNKGNFPGRFSGRQFSNSRSEMNVSTLELGDSALYLCASSLTGDSYEQYFGPGTRLTVT.

This sequence joins TRBV28 and TRBJ2-7; D may be TRBD1 (6 bases). There are 14 residues in the CDR3. Between the trimmed V and J ends, which lost 8 bases and 4 bases, there was a span of 18 bases. Germline V gene lookup returns CDR1 MDHEN and CDR2 SYDVKM. This CDR3 is CASSFAAGVYEQYF. As DNA, the CDR3 is TGTGCCAGCTCCTTCGCGGCAGGGGTATACGAGCAGTACTTC.

This chain uses TRBV2 with TRBJ1-2; D is ambiguous. The germline gives CDR1 SNHLY, CDR2 FYNNEI. V was shortened by 11 bases and J by 3 bases, with 13 bases between the two germline ends. The CDR3 runs to 12 residues. CDR3 nucleotide sequence: TGTGCCCTCCAAGGGCTAGACTATGGCTACACCTTC. It specifies CALQGLDYGYTF.

The genes are TRBV7-3 and TRBJ2-3, with 7 bases lining up with TRBD2. CDR1 SGHTA and CDR2 FQGTGA come from the germline V gene. The V and J ends lost 5 bases and 4 bases, in that order; junction bases with no gene match: 6. This CDR3 has 14 amino acids. The CDR3: CASSTQLASDTQYF. CDR3 DNA sequence: TGTGCCAGCAGCACCCAACTAGCGTCAGATACGCAGTATTTT.

This clone was seen only once. The chain recombines TRBV4-2 with TRBJ2-1, with 11 bases fitting TRBD2. This CDR3 comprises 19 residues. Germline CDR1 is LGHNA and CDR2 is YNFKEQ. The J segment lost 3 bases and the V segment lost 4 bases, leaving 14 bases of the junction unmatched. The CDR3 sequence is CASSLETSGGPLFYNEQFF. CDR3 nucleotides: TGTGCCAGCAGCCTCGAAACTAGCGGGGGACCGCTATTCTACAATGAGCAGTTCTTC.

In this sample, this clone turned up a few times. The V call is TRBV25-1, the J call TRBJ2-3; no clear D gene. This CDR3 spans 13 amino acids. The V end lost 10 bases, the J end lost 1 base, and 12 bases lay between the germline ends. Germline V gene lookup returns CDR1 MGHDK and CDR2 SYGVNS. The CDR3 region has the DNA TGTGCCACCCGTTTTGGGGGCACAGATACGCAGTATTTT. Translated, it gives CATRFGGTDTQYF.

The chain links TRBV7-2 to TRBJ1-3; no firm D call. Between the trimmed V and J ends, which lost 3 bases and 4 bases, there was a span of 7 bases. The CDR3 runs to 13 residues. Germline lookup yields CDR1 SGHTA and CDR2 FQGNSA. The CDR3 here is CASSFGEGNTIYF. CDR3 nucleotides: TGTGCCAGCAGCTTCGGGGAAGGAAACACCATATATTTT.

The chain joins TRBV5-1 to TRBJ2-3, with D perhaps matching TRBD2 (5 bases). Germline CDR1 reads SGHRS; CDR2 reads YFSETQ. This CDR3 is built from 15 residues. V shed 4 bases and J shed 0 bases, with 12 bases lying between them. CDR3 nucleotides: TGCGCCAGCAGCCCACTAGGAGCTAGCACAGATACGCAGTATTTT. This codes for CASSPLGASTDTQYF.

The count of this clone is one. This chain connects TRBV28 to TRBJ1-6; D not resolved. V was shortened by 3 bases and J by 12 bases, with 12 bases between the two germline ends. Germline V gene lookup returns CDR1 MDHEN and CDR2 SYDVKM. The CDR3 spans 13 residues. CDR3 coding DNA: TGTGCCAGCAGTTTCGACCCCCAGAGACCCCTCCACTTT. Translation: CASSFDPQRPLHF.

The V and J genes are TRBV7-3 and TRBJ2-1, with D tentatively TRBD2 (6 bases). Germline CDR1 is SGHTA and CDR2 is FQGTGA. V was pared by 5 bases and J by 7 bases, with 18 bases between. This CDR3 is built from 15 residues. The chain's CDR3 is CASSPERAKVNEQFF. CDR3 in DNA: TGTGCCAGCAGCCCCGAGCGGGCCAAGGTAAATGAGCAGTTCTTC.

The genes are TRBV19 and TRBJ1-2; a possible D gene is TRBD1 (5 bases). V was pared by 5 bases and J by 4 bases, with 11 bases between. CDR3 length equals 13 residues. Germline CDR1 is LNHDA and CDR2 is SQIVND (reference sequence). CDR3 sequence: CASSPDSFYGYTF. CDR3 coding DNA: TGTGCCAGTAGTCCCGACAGTTTCTATGGCTACACCTTC.

This clone was recorded only once. The genes are TRBV4-2 and TRBJ2-2; tentative D call: TRBD2 (6 bases). The CDR3 is made up of 17 amino acids. Germline V lookup: CDR1 LGHNA, CDR2 YNFKEQ. Trimming stripped 6 bases from V and 3 bases from J, with 20 bases between. CDR3 nucleotides: TGTGCCAGCAGACACGCCGGGAGCGGAGCTTACACCGGGGAGCTGTTTTTT. It translates to CASRHAGSGAYTGELFF.

Concerning this clone itself: This sample also contains other DNA sequences that code for the same CDR3. The chain links TRBV7-9 to TRBJ2-2; D not resolved. Germline CDR1 SEHNR, CDR2 FQNEAQ (reference sequence). CDR3 length: 12 amino acids. V dropped 5 bases and J dropped 1 base, with 2 bases sitting between them. CDR3 nucleotide sequence: TGTGCCAGCAGCGTGAACACCGGGGAGCTGTTTTTT. It specifies CASSVNTGELFF.

The gene calls are TRBV6-5 and TRBJ2-3; 9 bases match TRBD2. Losses at the gene ends were 11 bases for V and 3 bases for J; bases not matched to a gene: 6. Germline values: CDR1 MNHEY, CDR2 SVGAGI. This CDR3 contains 13 residues. The CDR3 sequence: CAATLAGTDTQYF. The DNA for the CDR3 is TGTGCCGCGACGCTAGCGGGAACAGATACGCAGTATTTT.

The chain links TRBV4-3 to TRBJ2-1; TRBD1 is a possible D gene (6 bases). Germline V gene sequence: CDR1 LGHNA, CDR2 YSLEER. V lost 1 base and J lost 5, with 12 bases in between. There are 15 residues in the CDR3. DNA for the CDR3: TGCGCCAGCAGCCAAGCCGGACAGACAAACAATGAGCAGTTCTTC. This encodes CASSQAGQTNNEQFF.

The rearrangement uses TRBV10-3 and TRBJ1-4; perhaps TRBD1 as D (6 bases). This CDR3 comprises 15 residues. Germline CDR1 and CDR2: ENHRY and SYGVKD. Deletions cut 10 bases from V and 5 bases from J, with 20 bases between. CDR3 region: CATGEKTGSNEKLFF. The CDR3 nucleotides are TGTGCCACCGGAGAAAAAACAGGGTCAAATGAAAAACTGTTTTTT.

This clone was detected a few times. This chain joins TRBV19 and TRBJ2-2; the D is unclear. V shed 5 bases and J shed 0 bases, with 7 bases lying between them. The CDR3 contains 14 residues. Germline values: CDR1 LNHDA, CDR2 SQIVND (reference sequence). The CDR3 protein is CASSLQPNTGELFF. The DNA of the CDR3 is TGTGCCAGTAGTCTACAACCGAACACCGGGGAGCTGTTTTTT.